A single sample gave rise to the 19 T cell receptor beta chains below, sequenced in a study of blood T cell repertoires in COVID-19. TCRdb keeps only in-frame clones here, not all; method: immunoSEQ multiplex PCR. The profile shows roughly 160,000 clones, more than 75% of them singletons. The sample was peripheral blood. The receptor source for this set is a man in his forties or fifties with acute or convalescent COVID-19.

This clone was seen more than once but under ten times. The rearrangement links TRBV9 to TRBJ1-3, with 7 bases that match TRBD1. The V gene end was trimmed by 0 bases and the J gene end by 8 bases; junction bases not matched to a gene: 8. The germline V gene has CDR1 SGDLS and CDR2 YYNGEE. The CDR3 consists of 15 residues. CDR3: CASSVDWQGDHTIYF. CDR3 coding DNA: TGTGCCAGCAGCGTAGATTGGCAGGGGGATCACACCATATATTTT.

This clone was recorded a few times. The rearrangement joins TRBV19 to TRBJ1-1, with TRBD1 as a possible D gene (5 bases). The germline gives CDR1 LNHDA, CDR2 SQIVND (reference sequence). V shed 3 bases and J shed 1 base, with 12 bases lying between them. This CDR3 has 15 amino acids. The CDR3: CASSILQARNTEAFF. The CDR3 coding sequence is TGTGCCAGTAGTATTTTACAGGCCCGGAACACTGAAGCTTTCTTT.

The chain combines TRBV6-2 or TRBV6-3 with TRBJ2-1; D unresolved. The CDR3 sequence is 16 residues long. Germline values: CDR1 MNHEY, CDR2 SVGEGT. V was cut by 4 bases and J by 4 bases, with 17 bases left in between. The CDR3 loop reads CASSFTDSPLYNEQFF. As DNA, the CDR3 is TGTGCCAGCAGTTTCACAGATTCCCCCCTTTACAATGAGCAGTTCTTC.

The chain uses TRBV5-1 and TRBJ1-4, with D perhaps TRBD1 (6 bases). Trimming shortened V by 4 bases and J by 5 bases, and 18 bases separated the two germline ends. Germline assignment: CDR1 SGHRS and CDR2 YFSETQ. The CDR3 has 16 residues. CDR3 in amino acids: CASSVAAGQGNEKLFF. The DNA for the CDR3 is TGCGCCAGCAGCGTGGCGGCGGGCCAGGGGAATGAAAAACTGTTTTTT. The full variable domain, rest sourced from reference TRBV5-1 and TRBJ1-4, is KAGVTQTPRYLIKTRGQQVTLSCSPISGHRSVSWYQQTPGQGLQFLFEYFSETQRNKGNFPGRFSGRQFSNSRSEMNVSTLELGDSALYLCASSVAAGQGNEKLFFGSGTQLSVL.

This clone was seen a handful of times. The genes are TRBV5-1 and TRBJ1-3; D is uncertain. Germline V gene sequence: CDR1 SGHRS, CDR2 YFSETQ. The CDR3 length is 15 residues. V was cut by 4 bases and J by 0 bases, with 11 bases left in between. The CDR3 spells CASSPTSGSGNTIYF. The CDR3 nucleotides read TGCGCCAGCAGCCCAACTTCAGGCTCTGGAAACACCATATATTTT.

V and J are TRBV24-1 and TRBJ2-2, with D perhaps TRBD2 (6 bases). Trimming removed 5 bases at V and 2 bases at J, with 14 bases between. The CDR3 has 16 amino acids. Looked up from germline, CDR1 is KGHDR and CDR2 is SFDVKD. The CDR3 region is CATSAVGRGNTGELFF. CDR3 DNA sequence: TGTGCCACCAGTGCCGTGGGGCGGGGTAACACCGGGGAGCTGTTTTTT.

The chain combines TRBV19 with TRBJ2-7; 7 bases map to TRBD1. The trim removed 5 bases at V and 3 bases at J, leaving 7 bases unmatched. CDR1 is LNHDA and CDR2 is SQIVND in the germline V gene (reference sequence). This CDR3 region has 14 residues. CDR3 DNA sequence: TGTGCCAGTAGTCCTCGGGACAGCAACTACGAGCAGTACTTC. Its protein is CASSPRDSNYEQYF.

The chain has TRBV9 and TRBJ1-3; the D is unclear. Germline V gene sequence: CDR1 SGDLS, CDR2 YYNGEE. V was shortened by 4 bases and J by 8 bases, with 10 bases between the two germline ends. The CDR3 is made up of 12 amino acids. This CDR3 is CASSPLEDTIYF. The CDR3 DNA reads TGTGCCAGCAGCCCCCTAGAGGACACCATATATTTT.

V is TRBV4-1 and J is TRBJ2-1, with a weak D call TRBD1 (6 bases). CDR1 MGHRA and CDR2 YSYEKL come from the germline V gene. Trimming removed 0 bases from V and 0 bases from J, with 18 bases in between. The CDR3 contains 19 residues. The DNA for the CDR3 is TGCGCCAGCAGCCAAGAACAGGGTTACCGAGGGAGCTCCTACAATGAGCAGTTCTTC. Translation gives CASSQEQGYRGSSYNEQFF.

The genes are TRBV11-3 and TRBJ1-1; TRBD1 matches at 7 bases. The V and J ends lost 1 base and 4 bases, in that order; junction bases with no gene match: 0. Germline CDR1 and CDR2: SGHNT and YENEEA. The CDR3 sequence is 13 residues long. CDR3 loop: CASSLGDSTEAFF. CDR3 bases: TGTGCCAGCAGCTTAGGGGACAGCACTGAAGCTTTCTTT.

This rearrangement joins TRBV7-8 to TRBJ1-6, with 8 positions matching TRBD1. The CDR3 is made up of 18 amino acids. Germline trimming cut 5 bases from V and 8 bases from J; bases unmatched to any gene: 17. Germline CDR1 is SGHVS and CDR2 is FQNEAQ. CDR3 region: CASSPLVWTGRGDSPLHF. The CDR3 bases are TGTGCCAGCAGCCCCCTAGTTTGGACAGGGAGGGGGGATTCACCCCTCCACTTT. Variable domain in full (rest from reference TRBV7-8 and TRBJ1-6): GAGVSQSPRYKVAKRGQDVALRCDPISGHVSLFWYQQALGQGPEFLTYFQNEAQLDKSGLPSDRFFAERPEGSVSTLKIQRTQQEDSAVYLCASSPLVWTGRGDSPLHFGNGTRLTVT.

V and J are TRBV10-2 and TRBJ2-7, with a weak D call TRBD2 (6 bases). Germline loops: CDR1 WSHSY, CDR2 SAAADI. The germline V and J ends were trimmed by 5 bases and 3 bases, with 14 bases remaining between them. The CDR3 has 14 residues. The CDR3: CASSRPGLNYEQYF. The CDR3 DNA follows: TGCGCCAGCAGTAGACCGGGACTTAACTACGAGCAGTACTTC.

The J gene is TRBJ2-1, the V gene TRBV5-1; 9 nucleotides align to TRBD1. This CDR3 has 14 residues. Germline assignment: CDR1 SGHRS and CDR2 YFSETQ. With 0 bases clipped from V and 16 bases from J, the junction kept 11 bases outside the gene matches. The chain's CDR3 is CASSLDPSSGQGFF. The DNA of the CDR3 is TGCGCCAGCAGCTTGGATCCTAGTTCGGGACAGGGATTCTTC.

A note on this clone: In the same sample, other DNA sequences code for this CDR3. The rearrangement uses TRBV18 and TRBJ1-5; no firm D call. The CDR3 sequence is 13 residues long. V lost 4 bases to trimming and J lost 5 bases, with 9 bases between them. Germline-derived CDR1 and CDR2 are KGHSH and LQKENI. The CDR3 region has the DNA TGTGCCAGCTCACTCTACCGAGATCAGCCCCAGCATTTT. It translates to CASSLYRDQPQHF.

The V call is TRBV11-2, the J call TRBJ1-2; 7 nucleotides align to TRBD1. The V segment lost 7 bases and the J segment 5 bases; nucleotides outside the gene matches: 10. This CDR3 spans 14 amino acids. Germline assignment: CDR1 SGHAT and CDR2 FQNNGV. Here the CDR3 DNA reads TGTGCCAGCACCTCGTTTCAGGGGGTATATGGCTACACCTTC. It translates to CASTSFQGVYGYTF. Together with reference TRBV11-2 and TRBJ1-2, the CDR3 gives the full variable domain: EAGVAQSPRYKIIEKRQSVAFWCNPISGHATLYWYQQILGQGPKLLIQFQNNGVVDDSQLPKDRFSAERLKGVDSTLKIQPAKLEDSAVYLCASTSFQGVYGYTFGSGTRLTVV.

The chain joins TRBV11-3 to TRBJ2-2; D ambiguous. V shed 8 bases and J shed 7 bases, with 23 bases lying between them. Germline CDR1 is SGHNT and CDR2 is YENEEA. The CDR3 is 16 residues long. The CDR3 loop reads CASANRLGQWVGELFF. In nucleotides, the CDR3 is TGTGCCAGCGCAAACAGATTAGGCCAATGGGTCGGGGAGCTGTTTTTT. Combining the CDR3 with reference TRBV11-3 and TRBJ2-2 gives the whole variable domain EAGVVQSPRYKIIEKKQPVAFWCNPISGHNTLYWYLQNLGQGPELLIRYENEEAVDDSQLPKDRFSAERLKGVDSTLKIQPAELGDSAVYLCASANRLGQWVGELFFGEGSRLTVL.

The chain links TRBV3-1 (or the pseudogene TRBV3-2) to TRBJ1-6; no clear D gene. The length of the CDR3 is 17 residues. V lost 4 bases, J lost 5 bases, and 18 bases lay in between. CDR1 is LGHDT, CDR2 YNNKEL, per germline (reference sequence). CDR3 loop: CASSPRRTRANNSPLHF. The CDR3 region has the DNA TGTGCCAGCAGCCCTAGAAGGACTAGGGCTAATAATTCACCCCTCCACTTT.

As regards this clone: The same CDR3 also results from other DNA sequences found in this sample. The J gene is TRBJ1-1, the V gene TRBV5-4, with TRBD1 identical over 8 bases. V dropped 0 bases and J dropped 3; count of bases not matched to a gene: 4. Germline CDR1 is SGHNT and CDR2 is YYREEE (reference sequence). This CDR3 is built from 15 residues. CDR3 nucleotides: TGTGCCAGCAGCTTGGAGGCAGGGGGCTACACTGAAGCTTTCTTT. As protein: CASSLEAGGYTEAFF.

The chain recombines TRBV6-6 with TRBJ1-1; 8 nucleotides align to TRBD1. J gave up 6 bases and V 8 bases, and 8 bases lay outside the gene matches. The CDR3 sequence is 13 residues long. Germline-derived CDR1 and CDR2 are MNHNY and SVGAGI (reference sequence). This chain's CDR3 is CASCRDRMSEAFF. The CDR3 DNA reads TGTGCCAGCTGCCGGGACAGGATGTCTGAAGCTTTCTTT.